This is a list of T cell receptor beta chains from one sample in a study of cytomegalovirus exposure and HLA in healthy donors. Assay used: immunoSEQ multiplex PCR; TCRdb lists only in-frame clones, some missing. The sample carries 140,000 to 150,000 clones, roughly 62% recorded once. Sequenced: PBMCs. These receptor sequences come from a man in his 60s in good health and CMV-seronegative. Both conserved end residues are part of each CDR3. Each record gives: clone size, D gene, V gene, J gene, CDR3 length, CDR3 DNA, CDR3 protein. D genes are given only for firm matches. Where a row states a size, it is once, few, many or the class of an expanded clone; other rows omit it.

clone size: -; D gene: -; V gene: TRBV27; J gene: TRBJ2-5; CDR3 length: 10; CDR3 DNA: TGCGCAGCGGGTCGAGAGACCCAGTACTTC; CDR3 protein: CAAGRETQYF
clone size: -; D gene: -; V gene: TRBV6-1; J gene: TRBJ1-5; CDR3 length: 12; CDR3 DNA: TGTGCCAGCAGGTCATTCAATCAGCCCCAGCATTTT; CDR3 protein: CASRSFNQPQHF
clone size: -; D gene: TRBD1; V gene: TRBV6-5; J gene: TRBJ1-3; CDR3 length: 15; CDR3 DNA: TGTGCCAGCAGTTACTCCACAGGGGTCGGAAACACCATATATTTT; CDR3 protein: CASSYSTGVGNTIYF
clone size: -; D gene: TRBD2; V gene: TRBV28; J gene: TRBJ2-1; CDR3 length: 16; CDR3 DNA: TGTGCCAGCAGTTTCTTAATGGGACTAGCGGGAAATGAGCAGTTCTTC; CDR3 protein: CASSFLMGLAGNEQFF
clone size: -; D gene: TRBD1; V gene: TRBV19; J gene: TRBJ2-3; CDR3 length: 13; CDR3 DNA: TGTGCCTGGGACAGGCGAGGGACAGATACGCAGTATTTT; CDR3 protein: CAWDRRGTDTQYF
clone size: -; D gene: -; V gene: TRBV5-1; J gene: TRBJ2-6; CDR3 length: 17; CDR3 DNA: TGCGCCAGCAGCTTGGAACTTACAGTGCCTGGGGCCAACGTCCTGACTTTC; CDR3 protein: CASSLELTVPGANVLTF
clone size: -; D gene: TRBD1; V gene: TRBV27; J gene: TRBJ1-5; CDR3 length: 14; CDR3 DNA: TGTGCCAGCAGTTTCGGACAGGGCAATCAGCCCCAGCATTTT; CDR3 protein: CASSFGQGNQPQHF
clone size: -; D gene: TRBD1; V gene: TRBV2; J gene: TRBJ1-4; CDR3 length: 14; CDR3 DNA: TGTGCCAGCACTAGGGACAGGGCTAATGAAAAACTGTTTTTT; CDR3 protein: CASTRDRANEKLFF
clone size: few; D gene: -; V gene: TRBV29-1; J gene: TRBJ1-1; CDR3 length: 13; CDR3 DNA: TGCAGCGTTGAATTAAGCAGAGGAACTGAAGCTTTCTTT; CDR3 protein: CSVELSRGTEAFF
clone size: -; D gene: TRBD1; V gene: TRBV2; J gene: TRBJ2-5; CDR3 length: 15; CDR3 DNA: TGTGCCAGCAGCCTTCCGGGACAGATCCAAGAGACCCAGTACTTC; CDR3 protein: CASSLPGQIQETQYF
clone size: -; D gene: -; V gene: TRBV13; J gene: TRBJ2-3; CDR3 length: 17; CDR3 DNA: TGTGCCAGCAGCTTAGGCCGAACGCCCGGGAGAACAGATACGCAGTATTTT; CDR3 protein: CASSLGRTPGRTDTQYF
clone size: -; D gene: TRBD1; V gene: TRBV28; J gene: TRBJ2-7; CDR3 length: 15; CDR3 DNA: TGTGCCAGCAGTTCCTGGACAGGGGCAACCTACGAGCAGTACTTC; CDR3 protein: CASSSWTGATYEQYF
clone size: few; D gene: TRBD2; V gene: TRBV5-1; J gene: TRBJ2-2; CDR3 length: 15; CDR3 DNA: TGCGCCAGCAGCTCCAGCGGGAGGGACACCGGGGAGCTGTTTTTT; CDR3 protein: CASSSSGRDTGELFF
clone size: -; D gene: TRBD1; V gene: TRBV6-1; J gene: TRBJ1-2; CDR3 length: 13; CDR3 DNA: TGTGCCAGCCGCGACAGGGTACTCTATGGCTACACCTTC; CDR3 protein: CASRDRVLYGYTF
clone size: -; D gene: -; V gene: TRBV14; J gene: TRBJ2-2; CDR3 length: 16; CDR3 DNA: TGTGCCAGCAGCCAAGGCACAACTAGTGGGGCCGGGGAGCTGTTTTTT; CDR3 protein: CASSQGTTSGAGELFF
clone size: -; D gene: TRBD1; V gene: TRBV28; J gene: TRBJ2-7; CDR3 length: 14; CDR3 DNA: TGTGCCAGCAGGGGACAGGGCAGCTCCTACGAGCAGTACTTC; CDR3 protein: CASRGQGSSYEQYF
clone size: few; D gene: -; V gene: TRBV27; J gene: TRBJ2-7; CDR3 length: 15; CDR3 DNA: TGTGCCAGCAGTCGGGCGGGGACGAGCTCCTACGAGCAGTACTTC; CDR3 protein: CASSRAGTSSYEQYF
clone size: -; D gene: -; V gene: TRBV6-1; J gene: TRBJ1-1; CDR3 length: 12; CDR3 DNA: TGTGCCTTACTGAGAGGGAACACTGAAGCTTTCTTT; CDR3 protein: CALLRGNTEAFF
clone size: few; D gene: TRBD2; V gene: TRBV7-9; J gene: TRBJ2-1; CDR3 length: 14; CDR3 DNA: TGTGCCGTGCGGGTCGCGGGAGGGTACAATGAGCAGTTCTTC; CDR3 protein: CAVRVAGGYNEQFF
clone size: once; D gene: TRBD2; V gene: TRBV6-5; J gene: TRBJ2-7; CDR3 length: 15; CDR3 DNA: TGTGCCAGCAGGAAAGCGGGGTTAAGCTCCTACGAGCAGTACTTC; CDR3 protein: CASRKAGLSSYEQYF
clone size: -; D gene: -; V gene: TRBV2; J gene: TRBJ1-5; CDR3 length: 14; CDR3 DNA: TGTGCCAGCAGTGTAGAGCTTAGCAATCAGCCCCAGCATTTT; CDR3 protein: CASSVELSNQPQHF
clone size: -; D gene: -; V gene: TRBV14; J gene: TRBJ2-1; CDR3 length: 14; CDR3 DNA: TGTGCCAGCAGCCAAGATCTCGGGAGCAATGAGCAGTTCTTC; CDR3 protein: CASSQDLGSNEQFF
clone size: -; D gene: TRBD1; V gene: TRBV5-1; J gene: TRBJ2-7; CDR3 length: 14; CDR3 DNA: TGCGCCAGCAGCTTGGTGGCAGGGGGCTACGAGCAGTACTTC; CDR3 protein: CASSLVAGGYEQYF
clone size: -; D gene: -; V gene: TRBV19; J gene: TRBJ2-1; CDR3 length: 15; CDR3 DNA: TGTGCCAGTAGTATATGGGTCCCGGGTGGTAATGAGCAGTTCTTC; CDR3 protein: CASSIWVPGGNEQFF
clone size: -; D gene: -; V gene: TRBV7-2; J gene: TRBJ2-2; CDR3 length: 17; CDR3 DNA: TGTGCCAGCAGCGCAATAACGGAGGGGGCGTACACCGGGGAGCTGTTTTTT; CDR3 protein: CASSAITEGAYTGELFF
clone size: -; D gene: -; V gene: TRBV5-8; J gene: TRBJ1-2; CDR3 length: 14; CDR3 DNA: TGTGCCAGCAGCTTCGCGAGGGAGGACTATGGCTACACCTTC; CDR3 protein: CASSFAREDYGYTF
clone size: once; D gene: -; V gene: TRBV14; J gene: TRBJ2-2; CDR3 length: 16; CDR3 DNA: TGTGCCAGCAGCTTGAGGACAGCGACGAACACCGGGGAGCTGTTTTTT; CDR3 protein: CASSLRTATNTGELFF
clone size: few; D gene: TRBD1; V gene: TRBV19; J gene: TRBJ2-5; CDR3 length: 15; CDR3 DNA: TGTGCCAGTAGTCCTCGCAGGGGGCGGGAAGAGACCCAGTACTTC; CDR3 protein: CASSPRRGREETQYF
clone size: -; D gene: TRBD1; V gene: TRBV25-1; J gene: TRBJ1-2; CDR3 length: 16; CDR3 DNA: TGTGCCAGCAGTGACACTGGGGACAGGGATTTCTGGGGCTACACCTTC; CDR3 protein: CASSDTGDRDFWGYTF
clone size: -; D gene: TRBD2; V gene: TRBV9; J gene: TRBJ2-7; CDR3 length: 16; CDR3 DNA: TGTGCCAGCAGCGTCGGGACTAGCGGGAGTAGGTACGAGCAGTACTTC; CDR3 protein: CASSVGTSGSRYEQYF
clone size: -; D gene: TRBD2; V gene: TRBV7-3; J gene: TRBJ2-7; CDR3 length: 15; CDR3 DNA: TGTGCCAGCAGCTTCGATGCTAGCGGCTCCTACGAGCAGTACTTC; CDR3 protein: CASSFDASGSYEQYF
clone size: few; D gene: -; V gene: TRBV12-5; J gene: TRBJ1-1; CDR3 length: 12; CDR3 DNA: TGTGCTAGTTCCGACGGAGGATCCCGGGCTTTCTTT; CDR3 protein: CASSDGGSRAFF
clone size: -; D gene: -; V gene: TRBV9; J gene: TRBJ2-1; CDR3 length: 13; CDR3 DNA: TGTGCCAGCAGCGAAACAGCAGTAAATGAGCAGTTCTTC; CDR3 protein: CASSETAVNEQFF
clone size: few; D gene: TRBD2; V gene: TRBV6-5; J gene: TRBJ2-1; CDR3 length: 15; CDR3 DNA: TGTGCCAGCAGCCCCGTTGGGCGGGAGCTGGATGAGCAGTTCTTC; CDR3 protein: CASSPVGRELDEQFF
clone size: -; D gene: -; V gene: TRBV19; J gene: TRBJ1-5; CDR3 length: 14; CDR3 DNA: TGTGCCAGTAGGAACTATGGGGGGAGACCCTCCTTCCATTTT; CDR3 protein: CASRNYGGRPSFHF
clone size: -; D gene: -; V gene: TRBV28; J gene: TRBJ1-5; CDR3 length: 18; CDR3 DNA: TGTGCCAGCAGCTCAACGGAGGGGCTGGGGGGGTCGGGTCAGCCCCAGCATTTT; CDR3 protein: CASSSTEGLGGSGQPQHF
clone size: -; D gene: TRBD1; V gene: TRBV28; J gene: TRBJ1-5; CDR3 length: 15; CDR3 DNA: TGTGCCAGCAGTACAGGGGATTTGGGCAATCGGCCCCAGCATTTT; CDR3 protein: CASSTGDLGNRPQHF
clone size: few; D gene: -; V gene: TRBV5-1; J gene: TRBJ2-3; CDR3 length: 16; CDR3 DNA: TGCGCCAGCAGTCGTCGCGGGGAGAATCCCACAGATACGCAGTATTTT; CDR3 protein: CASSRRGENPTDTQYF
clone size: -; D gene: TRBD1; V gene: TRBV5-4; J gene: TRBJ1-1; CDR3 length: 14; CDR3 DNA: TGTGCCAGCAGTTCTACAGGGGGAGACACTGAAGCTTTCTTT; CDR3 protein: CASSSTGGDTEAFF
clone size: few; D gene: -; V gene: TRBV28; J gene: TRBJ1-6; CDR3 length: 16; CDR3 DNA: TGTGCCAGCAGTTTGTTCCAGGGGTCGGATAATTCACCCCTCCACTTT; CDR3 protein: CASSLFQGSDNSPLHF
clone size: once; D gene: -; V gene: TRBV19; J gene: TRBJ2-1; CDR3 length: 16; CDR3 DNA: TGTGCCAGTAGTTCCAGGGGAGGGGTTAGGGACAATGAGCAGTTCTTC; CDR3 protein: CASSSRGGVRDNEQFF